This TCR beta chain was identified in a study of T cell changes during pregnancy in multiple sclerosis. Using immunoSEQ multiplex PCR, the repertoire was profiled, and TCRdb retains in-frame clones only, with some absent. Of around 25,000 clones listed, 90% are singletons. CDR3 length: 16 amino acids. Looked up from germline, CDR1 is MDHEN and CDR2 is SYDVKM. V lost 7 bases and J lost 2, with 15 bases in between. V and J are TRBV28 and TRBJ2-6; a weak D match, TRBD1 (5 bases). This TCR came from a female donor in good health, enrolled as a control in a pregnancy study. The starting material was CD8+ T cells from peripheral blood mononuclear cells, obtained in the third trimester of pregnancy. The CDR3 sequence is CASTPGYSTGANVLTF. The DNA of the CDR3 is TGTGCCAGCACCCCAGGGTATTCCACTGGGGCCAACGTCCTGACTTTC.